Here is one T cell receptor beta chain with its context. Its antigen remains unidentified. Different DNA sequences within this sample yield the same CDR3. The authors' processing: For the immunoSEQ data, sequences were junction-only without quality scores, so filtering differed. The method was immunoSEQ multiplex PCR; TCRdb's version includes in-frame clones alone and lacks a portion of them. Clonal size and the V and J genes are those of that table, whereas D and trimming came from the DNA. The repertoire holds over a million clones, with about 70% as singletons. Germline values: CDR1 KGHSH, CDR2 LQKENI. The CDR3 has 14 residues. Trimming stripped 6 bases from V and 1 base from J, with 9 bases between. These data are taken from a study of shared clonotypes between healthy human individuals. Overall study results and limits: Few donors restricted represented genetic and exposure-history diversity. An effect of sequencing depth on clonotype sharing among donors was expected.

This sequence was found in a man younger than 30 in good health. Sequencing used memory CD4+ T cells sorted from blood. Subset given: CD45RA-negative fraction. The chain combines TRBV18 with TRBJ2-2; no firm D call. This CDR3 is CASSPRQNTGELFF. In DNA, the CDR3 is TGTGCCAGCTCGCCTAGACAGAACACCGGGGAGCTGTTTTTT.